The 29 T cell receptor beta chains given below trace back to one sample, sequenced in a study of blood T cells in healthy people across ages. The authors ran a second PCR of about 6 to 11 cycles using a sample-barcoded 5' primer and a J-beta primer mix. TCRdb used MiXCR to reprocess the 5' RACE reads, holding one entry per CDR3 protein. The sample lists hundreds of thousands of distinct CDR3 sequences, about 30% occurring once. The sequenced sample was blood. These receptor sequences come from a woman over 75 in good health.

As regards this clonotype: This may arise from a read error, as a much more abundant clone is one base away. The CDR3 DNA follows: TGTGCCAGCAGGGGGGGGGGGAAGTACAGTGAGCAGTTCTTC. This codes for CASRGGGKYSEQFF. The chain couples TRBV12-3 or TRBV12-4 to TRBJ2-1; 7 bases are shared with TRBD2. This CDR3 spans 14 amino acids.

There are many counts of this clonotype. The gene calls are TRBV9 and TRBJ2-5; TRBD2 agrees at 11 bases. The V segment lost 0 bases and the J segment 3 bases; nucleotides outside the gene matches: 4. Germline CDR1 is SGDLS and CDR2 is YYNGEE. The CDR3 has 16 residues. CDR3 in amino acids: CASSVGVAGGKETQYF. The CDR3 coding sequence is TGTGCCAGCAGCGTAGGGGTAGCGGGGGGGAAAGAGACCCAGTACTTC.

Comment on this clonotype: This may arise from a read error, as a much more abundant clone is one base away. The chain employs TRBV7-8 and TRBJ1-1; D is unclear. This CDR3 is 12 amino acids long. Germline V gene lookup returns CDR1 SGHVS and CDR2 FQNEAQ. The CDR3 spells CTSSPTESEAFF. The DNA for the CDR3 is TGTACCAGCAGCCCTACAGAATCTGAAGCTTTCTTT.

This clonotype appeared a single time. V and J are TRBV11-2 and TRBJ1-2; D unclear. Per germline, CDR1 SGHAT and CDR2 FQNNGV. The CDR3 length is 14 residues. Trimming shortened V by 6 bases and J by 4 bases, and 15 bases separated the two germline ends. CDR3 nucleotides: TGTGCCAGCAGAGAAAGTGGGGTCGCCTATGGCTACACCTTC. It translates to CASRESGVAYGYTF.

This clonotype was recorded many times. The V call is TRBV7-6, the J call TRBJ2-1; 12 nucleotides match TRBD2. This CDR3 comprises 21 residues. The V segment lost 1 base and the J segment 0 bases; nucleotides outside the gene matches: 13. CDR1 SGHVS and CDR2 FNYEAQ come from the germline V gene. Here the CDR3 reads CASSLVMAASGGASSYNEQFF. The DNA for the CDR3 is TGTGCCAGCAGCTTAGTTATGGCGGCTAGCGGGGGGGCCAGCTCCTACAATGAGCAGTTCTTC. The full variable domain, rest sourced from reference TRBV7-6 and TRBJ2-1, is GAGVSQSPRYKVTKRGQDVALRCDPISGHVSLYWYRQALGQGPEFLTYFNYEAQQDKSGLPNDRFSAERPEGSISTLTIQRTEQRDSAMYRCASSLVMAASGGASSYNEQFFGPGTRLTVL.

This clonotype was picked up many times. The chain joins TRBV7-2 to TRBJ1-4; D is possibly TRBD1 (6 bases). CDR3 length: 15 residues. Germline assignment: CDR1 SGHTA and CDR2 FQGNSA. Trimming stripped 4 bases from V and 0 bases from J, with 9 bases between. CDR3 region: CASSSRTATNEKLFF. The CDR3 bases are TGTGCCAGCAGCTCCCGGACAGCAACTAATGAAAAACTGTTTTTT.

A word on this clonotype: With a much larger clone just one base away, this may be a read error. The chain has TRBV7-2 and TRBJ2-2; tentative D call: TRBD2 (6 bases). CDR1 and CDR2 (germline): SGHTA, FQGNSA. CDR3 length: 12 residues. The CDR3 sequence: CASSSKWGERFF. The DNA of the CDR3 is TGTGCCAGCAGCTCTAAGTGGGGGGAGCGGTTTTTT.

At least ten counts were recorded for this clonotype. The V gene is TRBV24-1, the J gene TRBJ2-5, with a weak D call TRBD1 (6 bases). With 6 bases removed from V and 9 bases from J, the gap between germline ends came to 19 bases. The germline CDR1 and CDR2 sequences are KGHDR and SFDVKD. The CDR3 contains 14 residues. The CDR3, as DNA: TGTGCCACCAGTCATACTGGCGGCCAGGGGCCCCAGTACTTC. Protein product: CATSHTGGQGPQYF.

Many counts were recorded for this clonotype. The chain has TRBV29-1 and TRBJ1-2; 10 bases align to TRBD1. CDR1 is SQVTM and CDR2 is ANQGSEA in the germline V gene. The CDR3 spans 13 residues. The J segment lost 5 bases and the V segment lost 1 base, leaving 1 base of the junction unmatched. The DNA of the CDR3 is TGCAGCGTTGAAGCGGGACAGGGGTATGGCTACACCTTC. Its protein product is CSVEAGQGYGYTF.

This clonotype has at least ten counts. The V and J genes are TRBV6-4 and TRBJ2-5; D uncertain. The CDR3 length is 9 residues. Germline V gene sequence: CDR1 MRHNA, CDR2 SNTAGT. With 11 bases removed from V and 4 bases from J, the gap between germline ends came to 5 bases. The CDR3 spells CAGGETQYF. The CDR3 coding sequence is TGTGCCGGCGGAGAGACCCAGTACTTC.

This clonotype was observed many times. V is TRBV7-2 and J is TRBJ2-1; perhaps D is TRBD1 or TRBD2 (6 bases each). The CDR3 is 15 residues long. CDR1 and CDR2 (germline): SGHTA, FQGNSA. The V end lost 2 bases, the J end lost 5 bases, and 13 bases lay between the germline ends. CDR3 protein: CASSLRGGSHNEQFF. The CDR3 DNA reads TGTGCCAGCAGCTTAAGAGGGGGGTCACACAATGAGCAGTTCTTC.

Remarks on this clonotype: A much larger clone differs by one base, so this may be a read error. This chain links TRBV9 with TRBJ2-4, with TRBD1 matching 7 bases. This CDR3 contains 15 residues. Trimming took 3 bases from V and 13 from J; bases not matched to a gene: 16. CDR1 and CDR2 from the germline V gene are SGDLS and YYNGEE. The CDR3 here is CASSGRDSIFNEQYF. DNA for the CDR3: TGTGCCAGCAGCGGCCGGGACAGCATCTTCAATGAGCAGTACTTC.

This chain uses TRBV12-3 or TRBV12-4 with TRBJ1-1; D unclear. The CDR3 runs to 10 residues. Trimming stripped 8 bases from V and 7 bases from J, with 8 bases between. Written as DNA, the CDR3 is TGTGCCAGCCGCGGAAATGAAGCTTTCTTT. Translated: CASRGNEAFF.

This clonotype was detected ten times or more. The CDR3 loop is CASSDPLGGGQPVRQETQYF. The CDR3 DNA follows: TGTGCCAGCAGCGACCCCTTGGGCGGGGGCCAACCGGTGCGGCAAGAGACCCAGTACTTC. This chain connects TRBV7-9 to TRBJ2-5; weak D call: TRBD2 (7 bases). The germline V gene encodes CDR1 SEHNR and CDR2 FQNEAQ (reference sequence). There are 20 residues in the CDR3. The V end lost 5 bases, the J end lost 2 bases, and 30 bases lay between the germline ends.

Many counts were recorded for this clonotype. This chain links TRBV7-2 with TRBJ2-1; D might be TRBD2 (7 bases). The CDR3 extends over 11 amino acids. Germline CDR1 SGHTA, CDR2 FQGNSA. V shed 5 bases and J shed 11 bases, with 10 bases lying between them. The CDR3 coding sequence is TGTGCCAGCAGCAGGGGGGGACAGCAGTTCTTC. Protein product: CASSRGGQQFF.

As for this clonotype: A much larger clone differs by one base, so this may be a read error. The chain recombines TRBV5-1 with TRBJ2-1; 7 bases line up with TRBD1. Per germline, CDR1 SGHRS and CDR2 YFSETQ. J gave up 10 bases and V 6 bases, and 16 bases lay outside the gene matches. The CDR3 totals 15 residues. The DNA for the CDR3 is TGCGCCAGCATCCTTCCCGGGACAGCGACCGGCGAGCAGTTCTTC. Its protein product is CASILPGTATGEQFF. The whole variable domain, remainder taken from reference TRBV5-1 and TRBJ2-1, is KAGVTQTPRYLIKTRGQQVTLSCSPISGHRSVSWYQQTPGQGLQFLFEYFSETQRNKGNFPGRFSGRQFSNSRSEMNVSTLELGDSALYLCASILPGTATGEQFFGPGTRLTVL.

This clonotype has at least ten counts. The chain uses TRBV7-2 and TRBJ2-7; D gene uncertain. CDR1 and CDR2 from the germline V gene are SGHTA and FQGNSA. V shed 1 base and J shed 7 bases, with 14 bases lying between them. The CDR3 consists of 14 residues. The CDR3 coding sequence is TGTGCCAGCAGCTTAGGCGGAACTCTACGTGAGCAGTACTTC. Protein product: CASSLGGTLREQYF. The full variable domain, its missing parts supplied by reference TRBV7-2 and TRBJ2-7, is GAGVSQSPSNKVTEKGKDVELRCDPISGHTALYWYRQSLGQGLEFLIYFQGNSAPDKSGLPSDRFSAERTGGSVSTLTIQRTQQEDSAVYLCASSLGGTLREQYFGPGTRLTVT.

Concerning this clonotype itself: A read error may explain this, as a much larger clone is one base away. The CDR3 here is CASSLPTGADGYTF. The CDR3, as DNA: TGTGCCAGCAGCTTACCCACAGGGGCGGACGGCTACACCTTC. The rearrangement uses TRBV7-3 and TRBJ1-2; 7 bases align to TRBD1. There are 14 residues in the CDR3. Germline V gives CDR1 SGHTA, CDR2 FQGTGA. Germline trimming cut 2 bases from V and 8 bases from J; bases unmatched to any gene: 8.

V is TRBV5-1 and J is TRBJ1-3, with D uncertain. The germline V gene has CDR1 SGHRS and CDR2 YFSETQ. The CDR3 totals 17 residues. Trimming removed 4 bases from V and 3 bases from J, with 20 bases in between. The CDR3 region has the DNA TGCGCCAGCAGCCCGGGGTCCGGCAGGAACGGTGGAAACACCATATATTTT. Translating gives CASSPGSGRNGGNTIYF.

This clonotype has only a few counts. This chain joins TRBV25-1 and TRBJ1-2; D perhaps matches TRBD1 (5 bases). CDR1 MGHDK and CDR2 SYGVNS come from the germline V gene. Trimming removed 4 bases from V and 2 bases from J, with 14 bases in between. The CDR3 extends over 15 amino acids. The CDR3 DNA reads TGTGCCAGCAGTGGTTCCTGGCGACAGAACTATGGCTACACCTTC. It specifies CASSGSWRQNYGYTF.

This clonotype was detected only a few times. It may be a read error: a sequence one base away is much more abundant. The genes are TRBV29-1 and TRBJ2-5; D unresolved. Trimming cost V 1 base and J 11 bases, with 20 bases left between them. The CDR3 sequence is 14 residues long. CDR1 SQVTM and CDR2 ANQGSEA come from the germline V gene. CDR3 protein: CSVEGWGSYNEQYF. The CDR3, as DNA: TGCAGCGTTGAAGGGTGGGGTTCCTACAATGAGCAGTACTTC. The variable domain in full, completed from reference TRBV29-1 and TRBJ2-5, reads SAVISQKPSRDICQRGTSLTIQCQVDSQVTMMFWYRQQPGQSLTLIATANQGSEATYESGFVIDKFPISRPNLTFSTLTVSNMSPEDSSIYLCSVEGWGSYNEQYFGPGTRLLVL.

CDR3 bases: TGTGCCAGCAGCCCCCGGGACAGGGGGTTGGGTAATTCACCCCTCCACTTT. It is translated as CASSPRDRGLGNSPLHF. J is TRBJ1-6 and V is TRBV7-8; 11 bases map to TRBD1. CDR1 and CDR2 from the germline V gene are SGHVS and FQNEAQ. The J segment lost 6 bases and the V segment lost 5 bases, leaving 9 bases of the junction unmatched. The CDR3 is made up of 17 amino acids.

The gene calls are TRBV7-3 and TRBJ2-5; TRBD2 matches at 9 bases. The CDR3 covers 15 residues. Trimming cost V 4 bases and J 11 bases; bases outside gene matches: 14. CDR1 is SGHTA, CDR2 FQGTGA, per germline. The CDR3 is CASSSTSGSGNGQYF. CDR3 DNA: TGTGCCAGCAGCTCCACTAGCGGGTCGGGGAATGGGCAGTACTTC.

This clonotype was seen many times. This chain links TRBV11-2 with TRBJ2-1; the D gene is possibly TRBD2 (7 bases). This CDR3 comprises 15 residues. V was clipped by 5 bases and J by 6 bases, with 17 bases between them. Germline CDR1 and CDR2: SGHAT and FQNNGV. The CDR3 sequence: CASSPKGVAGNEQFF. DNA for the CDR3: TGTGCCAGCAGCCCAAAGGGGGTAGCGGGCAATGAGCAGTTCTTC.

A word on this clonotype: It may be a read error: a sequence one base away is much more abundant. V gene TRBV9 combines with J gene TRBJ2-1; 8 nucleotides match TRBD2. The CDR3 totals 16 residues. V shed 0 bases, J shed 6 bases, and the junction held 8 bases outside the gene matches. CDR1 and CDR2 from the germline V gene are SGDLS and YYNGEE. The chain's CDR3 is CASSVDPGGLSNEQFF. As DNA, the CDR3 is TGTGCCAGCAGCGTAGATCCGGGGGGGCTTAGCAATGAGCAGTTCTTC.

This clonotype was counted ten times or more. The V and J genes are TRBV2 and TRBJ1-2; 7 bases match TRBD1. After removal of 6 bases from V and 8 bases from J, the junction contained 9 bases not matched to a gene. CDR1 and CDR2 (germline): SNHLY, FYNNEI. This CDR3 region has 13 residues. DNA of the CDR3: TGTGCCAGCAGAGCCGGGACAGACGGAGGCTACACCTTC. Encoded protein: CASRAGTDGGYTF.

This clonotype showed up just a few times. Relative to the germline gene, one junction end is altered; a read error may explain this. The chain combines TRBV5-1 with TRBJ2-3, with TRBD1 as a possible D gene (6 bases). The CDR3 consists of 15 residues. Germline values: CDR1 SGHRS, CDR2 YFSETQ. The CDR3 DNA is TGCGCCAACAGCTTGGACAGCGGTAGCACAGATACGCAGTATTTT. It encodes CANSLDSGSTDTQYF.

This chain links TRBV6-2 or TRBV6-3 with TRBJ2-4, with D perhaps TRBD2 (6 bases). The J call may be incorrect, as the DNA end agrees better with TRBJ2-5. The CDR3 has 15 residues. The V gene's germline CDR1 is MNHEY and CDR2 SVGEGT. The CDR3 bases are TGTGCCAGCAGTTACTTAACAGCGGGTAAAGAGACCCAGTACTTC. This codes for CASSYLTAGKETQYF.

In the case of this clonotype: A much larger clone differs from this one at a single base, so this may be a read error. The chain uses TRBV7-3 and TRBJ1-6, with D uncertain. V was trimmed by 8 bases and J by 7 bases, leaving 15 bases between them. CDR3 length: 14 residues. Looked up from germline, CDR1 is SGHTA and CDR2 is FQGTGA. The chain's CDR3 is CASGSPGQNSPLHF. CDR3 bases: TGTGCCAGCGGCTCCCCGGGTCAAAATTCACCCCTCCACTTT. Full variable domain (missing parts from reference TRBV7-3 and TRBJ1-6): GAGVSQTPSNKVTEKGKYVELRCDPISGHTALYWYRQSLGQGPEFLIYFQGTGAADDSGLPNDRFFAVRPEGSVSTLKIQRTERGDSAVYLCASGSPGQNSPLHFGNGTRLTVT.